What follows are 23 T cell receptor beta chains derived from one specimen sequenced in a study of T cell responses to AZD1222 COVID-19 vaccine (TCRdb year 2021). The time point label of this sample denotes: about 28 days (+/-7) after the second vaccine dose. Library preparation was by the immunoSEQ multiplex PCR assay. TCRdb carries this immuneACCESS record with in-frame sequences only. Its versions omit some clonotypes, under half of them owing to an unresolved V gene in the studies checked, with the rest unexplained. The sample table records 250,000 to 300,000 clones; approximately 94% of these occur just once. The ten largest clones capture around 0.58% of the sample. The source was peripheral blood, collected 28 days after the second AZD1222 dose. The receptors come from an adult who received the AZD1222 COVID-19 vaccine.

The genes are TRBV10-3 and TRBJ2-3; D might be TRBD1 or TRBD2, each matching 5 bases. In germline, CDR1 is ENHRY, CDR2 SYGVKD. The CDR3 sequence is 16 residues long. V was shortened by 5 bases and J by 4 bases, with 19 bases between the two germline ends. The CDR3 DNA reads TGTGCCATCAGTCCCGGGACGTCAATCCCCGCAGATACGCAGTATTTT. It specifies CAISPGTSIPADTQYF.

This clone has only one observation. The J gene is TRBJ2-2, the V gene TRBV28; D remains unclear. The CDR3 sequence is 12 residues long. The ends were cut back, 4 bases at V and 4 bases at J, with 4 bases in the middle. CDR1 is MDHEN and CDR2 is SYDVKM in the germline V gene. The CDR3 sequence: CASSSTTGELFF. CDR3 nucleotides: TGTGCCAGCAGTTCGACCACCGGGGAGCTGTTTTTT.

The chain links TRBV28 to TRBJ1-1, with D tentatively TRBD1 (6 bases). The CDR3 runs to 16 residues. Germline lookup yields CDR1 MDHEN and CDR2 SYDVKM. V was trimmed by 5 bases and J by 1 base, leaving 17 bases between them. CDR3 amino acids: CASSPPPGAANTEAFF. CDR3 sequence (DNA): TGTGCCAGCAGTCCTCCTCCGGGGGCCGCGAACACTGAAGCTTTCTTT.

V gene TRBV5-1 combines with J gene TRBJ2-7; no reliable D call. V shed 4 bases and J shed 3 bases, with 11 bases lying between them. The germline gives CDR1 SGHRS, CDR2 YFSETQ. This CDR3 is built from 13 residues. CDR3 in amino acids: CASSPFGVYEQYF. CDR3 DNA: TGCGCCAGCAGCCCATTTGGGGTCTACGAGCAGTACTTC.

V gene TRBV5-8 combines with J gene TRBJ1-1; 10 nucleotides align to TRBD1. This CDR3 has 16 residues. Per germline, CDR1 SGHTS and CDR2 YDEGEE. After removal of 2 bases from V and 4 bases from J, the junction contained 8 bases not matched to a gene. The CDR3 is CASSFGQGDTRTEAFF. CDR3 sequence (DNA): TGTGCCAGCAGCTTCGGACAGGGGGATACCCGCACTGAAGCTTTCTTT.

This chain links TRBV9 with TRBJ1-4; the D is unclear. The length of the CDR3 is 14 residues. Germline CDR1 reads SGDLS; CDR2 reads YYNGEE. V dropped 4 bases and J dropped 7 bases, with 14 bases sitting between them. CDR3 region: CASSPHASGEKLFF. The DNA of the CDR3 is TGTGCCAGCAGCCCTCACGCCAGCGGTGAAAAACTGTTTTTT.

In this sample, this clone turned up once. The chain joins TRBV30 to TRBJ2-2; D is perhaps TRBD1 or TRBD2 (6 bases each). The V end was cut by 0 bases, the J end by 1 base, with 15 bases between. The CDR3 is made up of 17 amino acids. CDR1 is GTSNPN, CDR2 SVGIG, per germline (reference sequence). CDR3 DNA: TGTGCCTGGAGTGTACTCGGGGGCAGAGGGAACACCGGGGAGCTGTTTTTT. This codes for CAWSVLGGRGNTGELFF.

The chain links TRBV5-1 to TRBJ2-1; possible D gene TRBD1, 5 bases. Trimming pared 2 bases from V and 6 bases from J, leaving 9 bases between. There are 13 residues in the CDR3. Germline CDR1 reads SGHRS; CDR2 reads YFSETQ. The CDR3 coding sequence is TGCGCCAGCAGCTTCGACAGTCTCAATGAGCAGTTCTTC. Protein sequence: CASSFDSLNEQFF.

The chain employs TRBV4-1 and TRBJ2-5, with 8 positions matching TRBD2. CDR3 length: 17 residues. Germline V gene lookup returns CDR1 MGHRA and CDR2 YSYEKL. V shed 0 bases and J 2 bases; nucleotides not matched to a gene: 8. This CDR3 reads CASSQEIAGRGQETQYF. CDR3 nucleotide sequence: TGCGCCAGCAGCCAAGAGATAGCGGGGCGGGGGCAAGAGACCCAGTACTTC.

The chain carries TRBV6-1 and TRBJ1-2; no reliable D call. The ends were cut back, 2 bases at V and 2 bases at J, with 9 bases in the middle. The CDR3 covers 14 residues. Germline lookup yields CDR1 MNHNS and CDR2 SASEGT. CDR3 in DNA: TGTGCCAGCAGTGAAAGCGACCGAAACTATGGCTACACCTTC. Encoded protein: CASSESDRNYGYTF.

V and J are TRBV28 and TRBJ2-1, with D tentatively TRBD2 (5 bases). This CDR3 region has 14 residues. Trimming pared 6 bases from V and 6 bases from J, leaving 15 bases between. The germline gives CDR1 MDHEN, CDR2 SYDVKM. For the CDR3, the DNA is TGTGCCAGCAGCGCCCCAATGAGGGCCAATGAGCAGTTCTTC. It codes for CASSAPMRANEQFF.

To note about this clone: Other nucleotide sequences from this sample produce the same CDR3. The chain employs TRBV2 and TRBJ2-7; D is uncertain. The CDR3 is 12 residues long. Germline CDR1 is SNHLY and CDR2 is FYNNEI. V lost 1 base and J 3 bases, leaving 4 bases between the germline ends. CDR3 nucleotides: TGTGCCAGCAGTGAAGGGGGCTACGAGCAGTACTTC. Amino acids: CASSEGGYEQYF.

The genes are TRBV2 and TRBJ2-7; D may be TRBD1 (6 bases). V gave up 2 bases and J gave up 2 bases, with 13 bases separating them. From germline, CDR1 is SNHLY and CDR2 FYNNEI. CDR3 size: 15 residues. This CDR3 reads CASSESYRAAYEQYF. DNA for the CDR3: TGTGCCAGCAGTGAATCTTACAGGGCGGCCTACGAGCAGTACTTC.

The chain joins TRBV13 to TRBJ1-6; 7 bases are a match to TRBD1. V trimming: 5 bases; J trimming: 11 bases; junction bases outside the gene matches: 9. CDR1 and CDR2 (germline): PRHDT, FYEKMQ (reference sequence). The CDR3 is made up of 14 amino acids. The CDR3 protein is CASSARQGRAPLHF. The CDR3 nucleotides read TGTGCCAGCAGCGCACGACAGGGAAGGGCACCCCTCCACTTT. The variable domain in full, completed from reference TRBV13 and TRBJ1-6, reads AAGVIQSPRHLIKEKRETATLKCYPIPRHDTVYWYQQGPGQDPQFLISFYEKMQSDKGSIPDRFSAQQFSDYHSELNMSSLELGDSALYFCASSARQGRAPLHFGNGTRLTVT.

The chain employs TRBV10-3 and TRBJ2-2; weak D call: TRBD2 (5 bases). V lost 3 bases and J lost 6, with 8 bases in between. Germline V lookup: CDR1 ENHRY, CDR2 SYGVKD. CDR3 length: 13 residues. CDR3: CAISDMGAGELFF. The CDR3 DNA reads as TGTGCCATCAGTGATATGGGAGCCGGGGAGCTGTTTTTT.

This chain uses TRBV3-1 (or the pseudogene TRBV3-2) with TRBJ2-4, with 8 bases that match TRBD1. The ends lost 1 base at V and 11 bases at J; junction bases unmatched: 7. In germline, CDR1 is LGHDT, CDR2 YNNKEL (reference sequence). The CDR3 contains 14 residues. CDR3 amino acids: CASSQAGQGPLQYF. CDR3 nucleotides: TGTGCCAGCAGCCAAGCCGGACAGGGTCCTCTTCAGTACTTC.

DNA for the CDR3: TGTGCCAGCAGCCCAATAGCGGGAGGCCTCTACGAGCAGTACTTC. Translating gives CASSPIAGGLYEQYF. The chain combines TRBV7-9 with TRBJ2-7; 10 bases map to TRBD2. There are 15 residues in the CDR3. V lost 5 bases, J lost 3 bases, and 7 bases stayed unmatched. Germline values: CDR1 SEHNR, CDR2 FQNEAQ (reference sequence).

V gene TRBV28 combines with J gene TRBJ1-2, with D possibly being TRBD1 (5 bases). Germline V gene lookup returns CDR1 MDHEN and CDR2 SYDVKM. V was pared by 3 bases and J by 6 bases, with 14 bases between. The CDR3 runs to 14 residues. For the CDR3, the DNA is TGTGCCAGCAGTTTTCCCGGGGGATTAAATGGCTACACCTTC. Amino acid sequence: CASSFPGGLNGYTF.

The V gene is TRBV2, the J gene TRBJ1-2, with D hard to call. The V and J ends lost 4 bases and 8 bases respectively, with 11 bases between them. CDR1 SNHLY and CDR2 FYNNEI come from the germline V gene. This CDR3 region has 12 residues. CDR3 DNA sequence: TGTGCCAGCAGTGGACCGTATGGGGGCTACACCTTC. Its translation is CASSGPYGGYTF.

The chain couples TRBV18 to TRBJ2-2, with 7 bases aligning to TRBD1. J gave up 1 base and V 3 bases, and 5 bases lay outside the gene matches. This CDR3 has 16 residues. From germline, CDR1 is KGHSH and CDR2 LQKENI. The CDR3 here is CASSPERQGNTGELFF. DNA of the CDR3: TGTGCCAGCTCACCGGAGAGACAGGGGAACACCGGGGAGCTGTTTTTT.

The rearrangement joins TRBV2 to TRBJ1-4, with D unclear. The V gene's germline CDR1 is SNHLY and CDR2 FYNNEI. Trimming removed 10 bases from V and 3 bases from J, with 15 bases in between. The CDR3 contains 14 residues. CDR3 sequence: CAKKGRGSNEKLFF. In nucleotides, the CDR3 is TGTGCCAAAAAAGGGAGAGGGTCTAATGAAAAACTGTTTTTT.

V and J are TRBV11-2 and TRBJ2-2; the match to TRBD2 covers 8 bases. The junction had 10 bases not matched to a gene; V was cut back by 5 bases and J by 8 bases. Germline values: CDR1 SGHAT, CDR2 FQNNGV. This CDR3 region has 15 residues. The CDR3 region has the DNA TGTGCCAGCAGCCAAGGACTAGCCCCCCAAGGGGAGCTGTTTTTT. Encoded protein: CASSQGLAPQGELFF.

The chain is built from TRBV7-2 and TRBJ2-1; the D is unclear. The CDR3 has 13 amino acids. Between the trimmed V and J ends, which lost 1 base and 6 bases, there was a span of 7 bases. CDR1 is SGHTA and CDR2 is FQGNSA in the germline V gene. The DNA of the CDR3 is TGTGCCAGCAGCTTAGAAGAGCGCAATGAGCAGTTCTTC. It translates to CASSLEERNEQFF.